The T cell receptor (beta chain) described here comes from a study of cytomegalovirus exposure and HLA in healthy donors. The CDR3 runs 14 residues. Losses at the gene ends were 4 bases for V and 6 bases for J; bases not matched to a gene: 3. The germline V gene has CDR1 SGHRS and CDR2 YFSETQ. Overall study results and limits: Within an earlier analysis, most TCR beta V segments proved productive either about 90% or about 30% of the time.

This clone showed up just once. Antigen: not known. 13 Jbeta primers and 60 Vbeta primers were used for the PCR. Measured with immunoSEQ multiplex PCR; TCRdb has only the in-frame clones, and not every one. The data contain 150,000 to 200,000 clones, around 73% of them singletons. The source material was PBMCs. This TCR derives from a woman between 18 and 29 years old in good health and CMV-seropositive. This chain links TRBV5-1 with TRBJ1-4, with TRBD1 identical over 10 bases. CDR3 sequence (DNA): TGCGCCAGCAGCCGACAGGGGGCTGATGAAAAACTGTTTTTT. Translation: CASSRQGADEKLFF.